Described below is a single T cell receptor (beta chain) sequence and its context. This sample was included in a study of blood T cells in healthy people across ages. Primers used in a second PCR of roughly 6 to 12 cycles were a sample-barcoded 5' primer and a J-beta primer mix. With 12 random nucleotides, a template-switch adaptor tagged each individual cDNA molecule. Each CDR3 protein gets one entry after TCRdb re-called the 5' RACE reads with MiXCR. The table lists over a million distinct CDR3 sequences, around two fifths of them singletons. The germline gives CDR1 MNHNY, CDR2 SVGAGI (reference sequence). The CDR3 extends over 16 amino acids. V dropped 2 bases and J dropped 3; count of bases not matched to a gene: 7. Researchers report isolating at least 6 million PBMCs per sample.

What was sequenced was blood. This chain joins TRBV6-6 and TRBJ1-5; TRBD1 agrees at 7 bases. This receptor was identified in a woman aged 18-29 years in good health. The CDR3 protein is CASSYEGQVSNQPQHF. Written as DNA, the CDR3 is TGTGCCAGCAGTTACGAAGGACAGGTATCCAATCAGCCCCAGCATTTT.